Detailed here is one TCR beta chain. The observed sequence ends 3 residues before the CDR3 terminus, with the missing tail filled in from the germline J gene. Using immunoSEQ multiplex PCR, the repertoire was profiled, and TCRdb retains in-frame clones only, with some absent. Its clone listing holds several thousand clones. Germline V lookup: CDR1 MNHEY, CDR2 SVGEGT. The CDR3 extends over 14 amino acids. Trimming stripped 4 bases from V and 2 bases from J, with 10 bases between. This record belongs to a study of Tregs in tolerant kidney transplant recipients. The nonmyeloablative bone marrow transplants came from related graft donors, with transient mixed chimerism.

The rearrangement joins TRBV6-2 or TRBV6-3 to TRBJ2-3; weak D call: TRBD1 (6 bases). This specimen was CD8+ T cells from blood (PBMCs), taken 12 months after the transplant. This TCR was sampled from a human patient who received a combined kidney and bone marrow transplant. Some T cells could come from the graft donor. This chain's CDR3 is CASSSTGTTDTQYF. The part of the CDR3 DNA that was read is TGTGCCAGCAGTTCGACAGGCACCACAGATACG.